The 13 T cell receptor beta chains below come from one sample, sequenced in a study of blood T cell repertoires in COVID-19. Measured with immunoSEQ multiplex PCR; TCRdb has only the in-frame clones, and not every one. The data show about 190,000 clones, about 79% seen once. The sequencing input was peripheral blood. The receptors derive from a woman in her seventies with acute or convalescent COVID-19.

The V gene is TRBV11-2, the J gene TRBJ2-2; 9 bases align to TRBD1. V shed 5 bases, J shed 5 bases, and the junction held 3 bases outside the gene matches. CDR1 is SGHAT, CDR2 FQNNGV, per germline. The CDR3 extends over 14 amino acids. CDR3 residues: CASSIDRGTGELFF. CDR3 sequence (DNA): TGTGCCAGCAGCATTGACAGGGGGACCGGGGAGCTGTTTTTT.

This clone was recorded only once. The chain links TRBV9 to TRBJ1-4; D remains ambiguous. This CDR3 region has 13 residues. CDR1 and CDR2 (germline): SGDLS, YYNGEE. V lost 0 bases and J lost 4, with 4 bases in between. CDR3 sequence: CASSVGVNEKLFF. The DNA for the CDR3 is TGTGCCAGCAGCGTAGGCGTTAATGAAAAACTGTTTTTT. The complete variable domain, with remaining parts taken from reference TRBV9 and TRBJ1-4, reads DSGVTQTPKHLITATGQRVTLRCSPRSGDLSVYWYQQSLDQGLQFLIQYYNGEERAKGNILERFSAQQFPDLHSELNLSSLELGDSALYFCASSVGVNEKLFFGSGTQLSVL.

The V gene is TRBV4-2, the J gene TRBJ2-5; 9 nucleotides align to TRBD2. The germline V gene encodes CDR1 LGHNA and CDR2 YNFKEQ. CDR3 length: 17 amino acids. V lost 1 base and J lost 2; bases outside the gene matches: 8. Here the CDR3 DNA reads TGTGCCAGCAGCCAAGGCTCTAGCGGGGATCCTCAAGAGACCCAGTACTTC. This translates into CASSQGSSGDPQETQYF.

The chain joins TRBV5-5 to TRBJ1-2; D is undetermined. Germline V gives CDR1 SGHKS, CDR2 YYEKEE (reference sequence). The CDR3 sequence is 13 residues long. Trimming shortened V by 7 bases and J by 0 bases, and 10 bases separated the two germline ends. CDR3 nucleotide sequence: TGTGCCAGCGCCCAGAACGCTAACTATGGCTACACCTTC. Its protein is CASAQNANYGYTF.

V usage is TRBV19 and J usage is TRBJ2-2, with TRBD2 as a possible D gene (5 bases). Germline V CDR1 and CDR2: LNHDA, SQIVND (reference sequence). Deletions cut 5 bases from V and 5 bases from J, with 15 bases between. CDR3 length: 15 amino acids. CDR3 in DNA: TGTGCCAGTAGTTACGGGGTAGCTGGTACCGGGGAGCTGTTTTTT. It specifies CASSYGVAGTGELFF.

The J gene is TRBJ2-3, the V gene TRBV14, with D possibly being TRBD1 (6 bases). The CDR3 loop spans 16 amino acids. The germline V and J ends were trimmed by 4 bases and 0 bases, with 14 bases remaining between them. Germline-derived CDR1 and CDR2 are SGHDN and FVKESK. The chain's CDR3 is CASSRTVFASTDTQYF. In nucleotides, the CDR3 is TGTGCCAGCAGCCGGACAGTTTTCGCTAGCACAGATACGCAGTATTTT. Looking up the rest from reference TRBV14 and TRBJ2-3 gives the full variable domain: EAGVTQFPSHSVIEKGQTVTLRCDPISGHDNLYWYRRVMGKEIKFLLHFVKESKQDESGMPNNRFLAERTGGTYSTLKVQPAELEDSGVYFCASSRTVFASTDTQYFGPGTRLTVL.

The genes are TRBV3-1 (or the pseudogene TRBV3-2) and TRBJ2-7; D is ambiguous. The CDR3 runs 14 residues. Trimming shortened V by 0 bases and J by 7 bases, and 13 bases separated the two germline ends. Germline lookup yields CDR1 LGHDT and CDR2 YNNKEL (reference sequence). CDR3 amino acids: CASSQDPSAREQYF. As DNA, the CDR3 is TGTGCCAGCAGCCAAGATCCCTCCGCGAGAGAGCAGTACTTC.

J is TRBJ2-1 and V is TRBV11-3; 16 bases are shared with TRBD2. The CDR3 has 18 residues. The V and J ends lost 5 bases and 7 bases, in that order; junction bases with no gene match: 11. Germline values: CDR1 SGHNT, CDR2 YENEEA. For the CDR3, the DNA is TGTGCCAGCAGCCCCGGGACTAGCGGGAGGGCCGTTTCGAATGAGCAGTTCTTC. Amino acids: CASSPGTSGRAVSNEQFF.

V gene TRBV29-1 combines with J gene TRBJ2-1; 8 bases map to TRBD2. The CDR3 has 13 residues. Trimming removed 6 bases from V and 6 bases from J; junction bases left unmatched: 7. In germline, CDR1 is SQVTM, CDR2 ANQGSEA. The CDR3 protein is CSVHTGTSNEQFF. The CDR3 coding sequence is TGCAGCGTCCACACCGGGACTAGCAATGAGCAGTTCTTC.

The chain couples TRBV10-3 to TRBJ1-2; the D is unclear. CDR3 length: 14 residues. In germline, CDR1 is ENHRY, CDR2 SYGVKD. Trimming shortened V by 6 bases and J by 4 bases, and 15 bases separated the two germline ends. CDR3: CAISETQLAYGYTF. Here the CDR3 DNA reads TGTGCCATCAGCGAGACCCAACTCGCCTATGGCTACACCTTC.

V gene TRBV7-9 combines with J gene TRBJ2-3; D unclear. With 4 bases removed from V and 5 bases from J, the gap between germline ends came to 16 bases. The CDR3 contains 15 residues. The V gene's germline CDR1 is SEHNR and CDR2 FQNEAQ (reference sequence). The CDR3 here is CASSYDMLERDTQYF. The CDR3, as DNA: TGTGCCAGCAGCTACGACATGCTCGAGAGAGATACGCAGTATTTT.

This chain links TRBV24-1 with TRBJ2-3; TRBD2 matches at 12 bases. This CDR3 has 18 residues. The V gene's germline CDR1 is KGHDR and CDR2 SFDVKD. V lost 3 bases and J lost 4; bases outside the gene matches: 10. CDR3 nucleotide sequence: TGTGCCACCAGTGATCCAAACTGGACTAGCGGGAATCCAGATACGCAGTATTTT. This codes for CATSDPNWTSGNPDTQYF.

The gene calls are TRBV10-3 and TRBJ2-7, with 7 bases lining up with TRBD1. V lost 1 base and J lost 1; bases outside the gene matches: 1. Germline V gene lookup returns CDR1 ENHRY and CDR2 SYGVKD. CDR3 length: 14 amino acids. The CDR3 region has the DNA TGTGCCATCAGTGAGTGGGACAGATCCTACGAGCAGTACTTC. Its translation: CAISEWDRSYEQYF.